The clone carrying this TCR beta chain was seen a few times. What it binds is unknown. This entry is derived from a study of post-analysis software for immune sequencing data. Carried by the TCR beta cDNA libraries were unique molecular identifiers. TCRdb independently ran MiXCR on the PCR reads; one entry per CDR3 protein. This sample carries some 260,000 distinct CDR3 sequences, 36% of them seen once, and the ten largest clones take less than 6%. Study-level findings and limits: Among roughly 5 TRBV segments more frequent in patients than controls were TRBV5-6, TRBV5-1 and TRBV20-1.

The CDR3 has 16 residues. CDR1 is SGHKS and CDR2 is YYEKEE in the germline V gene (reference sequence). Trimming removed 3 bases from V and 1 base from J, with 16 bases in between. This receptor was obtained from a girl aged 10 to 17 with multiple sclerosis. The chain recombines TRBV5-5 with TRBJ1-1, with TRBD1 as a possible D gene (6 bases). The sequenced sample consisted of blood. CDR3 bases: TGTGCCAGCAGCTGGTCGCTGGTCAGGGGGAACACTGAAGCTTTCTTT. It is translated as CASSWSLVRGNTEAFF.